These T cell receptor beta chains were read from a single sample in a study of identifying expanded T cells in peripheral blood. The assay was immunoSEQ multiplex PCR, and TCRdb's table has in-frame clones only and misses some. This table has over 80,000 clones, approximately 83% appearing once. Sequencing was done on a sample of blood. Source of these receptors: a person between 18 and 75 years old in good health. The CDR3 runs from the conserved cysteine through the conserved F or W. The order of the fields is J gene, D gene, V gene, clone size, CDR3 DNA, CDR3 protein. The D gene is left open where the match is weak. Clone size, where shown, is once, few, many, or a class for clones that have expanded.

J gene: TRBJ2-7; D gene: TRBD2; V gene: TRBV11-2; clone size: NA; CDR3 DNA: TGTGCCAGCAGCTTCCAAACTAGCGGGGGGGAGGAGCAGTACTTC; CDR3 protein: CASSFQTSGGEEQYF
J gene: TRBJ2-1; D gene: NA; V gene: TRBV11-2; clone size: NA; CDR3 DNA: TGTGCCAGCCAGACGGGACGGGGCGAACGACGATCGTACAATGAGCAGTTCTTC; CDR3 protein: CASQTGRGERRSYNEQFF
J gene: TRBJ2-5; D gene: TRBD1; V gene: TRBV14; clone size: NA; CDR3 DNA: TGTGCCAGCAGCCAAGGAGGGACAGGGAGGCAGAGGACCCAGTACTTC; CDR3 protein: CASSQGGTGRQRTQYF
J gene: TRBJ2-3; D gene: NA; V gene: TRBV6-4; clone size: NA; CDR3 DNA: TGTGCCAGCAGTGACTCTAGGGTGATTGCGAGGGGACACTACGATACGCAGTATTTT; CDR3 protein: CASSDSRVIARGHYDTQYF
J gene: TRBJ1-1; D gene: NA; V gene: TRBV5-8; clone size: NA; CDR3 DNA: TGTGCCAGCAATTTCGCCCTTACTTTCACTGAAGCTTTCTTT; CDR3 protein: CASNFALTFTEAFF
J gene: TRBJ2-5; D gene: TRBD2; V gene: TRBV4-2; clone size: NA; CDR3 DNA: TGTGCCAGCAGCCAAGGGGAGGGACTAGCGGGCGGAGAGACCCAGTACTTC; CDR3 protein: CASSQGEGLAGGETQYF
J gene: TRBJ1-2; D gene: NA; V gene: TRBV5-4; clone size: NA; CDR3 DNA: TGTGCCAGCAGCTTGGCTGGCAGGGGTAACTATGGCTACACCTTC; CDR3 protein: CASSLAGRGNYGYTF
J gene: TRBJ2-7; D gene: NA; V gene: TRBV7-6; clone size: NA; CDR3 DNA: TGTGCCAGCAGCTCGGCCACGACAGTCGGATACGAGCAGTACTTC; CDR3 protein: CASSSATTVGYEQYF
J gene: TRBJ2-5; D gene: NA; V gene: TRBV18; clone size: NA; CDR3 DNA: TGTGCCAGCTCACCACAGGGTAGGGGCCAAGAGACCCAGTACTTC; CDR3 protein: CASSPQGRGQETQYF
J gene: TRBJ1-3; D gene: NA; V gene: TRBV5-4; clone size: NA; CDR3 DNA: TGTGCCAGCAGCTTTCAGTCTGGAAACACCATATATTTT; CDR3 protein: CASSFQSGNTIYF
J gene: TRBJ2-6; D gene: TRBD1; V gene: TRBV11-1; clone size: few; CDR3 DNA: TGTGCCAGCAGCTTTCCTCGAGGACAGGGCTCTGGGGCCAACGTCCTGACTTTC; CDR3 protein: CASSFPRGQGSGANVLTF
J gene: TRBJ2-5; D gene: NA; V gene: TRBV5-1; clone size: NA; CDR3 DNA: TGCGCCAGCAAGGTAGACCAAGAGACCCAGTACTTC; CDR3 protein: CASKVDQETQYF
J gene: TRBJ2-6; D gene: TRBD1; V gene: TRBV5-5; clone size: NA; CDR3 DNA: TGTGCCAGCAGCACGAGACAGGGGTTTAGCTCTGGGGCCAACGTCCTGACTTTC; CDR3 protein: CASSTRQGFSSGANVLTF
J gene: TRBJ1-2; D gene: NA; V gene: TRBV10-3; clone size: NA; CDR3 DNA: TGTGCCATCAGTACGGTGGAGCTCTATGGCTACACCTTC; CDR3 protein: CAISTVELYGYTF
J gene: TRBJ1-2; D gene: TRBD1; V gene: TRBV5-4; clone size: NA; CDR3 DNA: TGTGCCAGCATCCCCCCCGGGACAGGGGTTAGCGGCTACACCTTC; CDR3 protein: CASIPPGTGVSGYTF
J gene: TRBJ1-5; D gene: TRBD1; V gene: TRBV2; clone size: NA; CDR3 DNA: TGTGCCAGCAGGGCGGGACAGGTGTCCCAGCCCCAGCATTTT; CDR3 protein: CASRAGQVSQPQHF
J gene: TRBJ2-1; D gene: TRBD2; V gene: TRBV7-2; clone size: NA; CDR3 DNA: TGTGCCAGCAGCTTAGCTAGCGGGCTAACCTACAATGAGCAGTTCTTC; CDR3 protein: CASSLASGLTYNEQFF
J gene: TRBJ2-7; D gene: TRBD1; V gene: TRBV5-4; clone size: NA; CDR3 DNA: TGTGCCAGCAGCCCGGACAGGGGAGCGCAGTACTTC; CDR3 protein: CASSPDRGAQYF
J gene: TRBJ2-3; D gene: NA; V gene: TRBV6-5; clone size: NA; CDR3 DNA: TGTGCCAGCAGTTACAGTTACACAGATACGCAGTATTTT; CDR3 protein: CASSYSYTDTQYF
J gene: TRBJ2-2; D gene: NA; V gene: TRBV7-9; clone size: NA; CDR3 DNA: TGTGCCAGCAGCGGGACACCGAACACCGGGGAGCTGTTTTTT; CDR3 protein: CASSGTPNTGELFF
J gene: TRBJ1-1; D gene: NA; V gene: TRBV4-1; clone size: NA; CDR3 DNA: TGCGCCAGCAGCCCCCGAGTAGACACTGCTGAAGCTTTCTTT; CDR3 protein: CASSPRVDTAEAFF
J gene: TRBJ1-5; D gene: NA; V gene: TRBV7-8; clone size: NA; CDR3 DNA: TGTGCCAGCAGTTGGGCCCTTAGGATAGTGGGCAATCAGCCCCAGCATTTT; CDR3 protein: CASSWALRIVGNQPQHF
J gene: TRBJ1-4; D gene: NA; V gene: TRBV30; clone size: NA; CDR3 DNA: TGTGCCTTCCCGGGGGATCGGTGGGGAAAACTGTTTTTT; CDR3 protein: CAFPGDRWGKLFF
J gene: TRBJ1-1; D gene: NA; V gene: TRBV5-6; clone size: NA; CDR3 DNA: TGTGCCAGCAGCTTGGGACGGAACCACAGGGAAGCTTTCTTT; CDR3 protein: CASSLGRNHREAFF
J gene: TRBJ2-1; D gene: NA; V gene: TRBV7-2; clone size: NA; CDR3 DNA: TGTGCCAGCAAAAGCTCCTACAATGAGCAGTTCTTC; CDR3 protein: CASKSSYNEQFF
J gene: TRBJ1-1; D gene: NA; V gene: TRBV18; clone size: NA; CDR3 DNA: TGTGCCAGCTCACCGGGACCGGGGACGAACACTGAAGCTTTCTTT; CDR3 protein: CASSPGPGTNTEAFF